What follows are 29 T cell receptor beta chains derived from one specimen sequenced in a study of blood T cell repertoires in COVID-19. Assay: immunoSEQ multiplex PCR; the TCRdb copy retains only in-frame clones and omits some. The sample records 180,000 or so clones, under 80% being singletons. The sequencing sample was made of peripheral blood. These receptors all come from a man aged 50-59 years who had recovered from COVID-19.

The chain couples TRBV2 to TRBJ2-1; possibly TRBD1 for D (5 bases). V shed 7 bases and J shed 4 bases, with 14 bases lying between them. The CDR3 has 14 residues. Germline assignment: CDR1 SNHLY and CDR2 FYNNEI. The CDR3 sequence: CASKEQENYNEQFF. CDR3 DNA sequence: TGTGCCAGCAAGGAACAGGAGAATTACAATGAGCAGTTCTTC.

This clone was detected a few times. The rearrangement links TRBV28 to TRBJ1-5; D remains ambiguous. The germline V gene has CDR1 MDHEN and CDR2 SYDVKM. The CDR3 is made up of 14 amino acids. Trimming cost V 3 bases and J 3 bases, with 9 bases left between them. CDR3 sequence: CASSFESSNQPQHF. The DNA of the CDR3 is TGTGCCAGCAGTTTTGAGAGTTCCAATCAGCCCCAGCATTTT.

V is TRBV5-1 and J is TRBJ2-5; D is ambiguous. Per the germline V gene, CDR1 is SGHRS and CDR2 is YFSETQ. V was cut by 5 bases and J by 0 bases, with 8 bases left in between. The CDR3 runs 13 residues. The CDR3 sequence is CASSVQYQETQYF. DNA for the CDR3: TGCGCCAGCAGTGTTCAGTACCAAGAGACCCAGTACTTC.

In this sample, this clone turned up a few times. Other DNA sequences in this sample translate to the same CDR3. V usage is TRBV5-4 and J usage is TRBJ2-7; D gene ambiguous. The V gene lost 2 bases and the J gene lost 2 bases, with 8 bases spanning the gap. Germline assignment: CDR1 SGHNT and CDR2 YYREEE (reference sequence). This CDR3 is 13 amino acids long. In DNA, the CDR3 is TGTGCCAGCAGCTTTTCAGGAACCTACGAGCAGTACTTC. Residues: CASSFSGTYEQYF.

This clone was seen a single time. This chain uses TRBV27 with TRBJ2-7; TRBD2 aligns across 9 bases. Germline V CDR1 and CDR2: MNHEY, SMNVEV (reference sequence). After removal of 1 base from V and 5 bases from J, the junction contained 6 bases not matched to a gene. The CDR3 length is 15 residues. CDR3 coding DNA: TGTGCCAGCAGTTTATATCCTAGCGGGATCGACGAGCAGTACTTC. This translates into CASSLYPSGIDEQYF.

This clone was detected only a few times. CDR3: CASMGTGTGSTEAFF. The CDR3 bases are TGTGCCAGTATGGGGACAGGGACAGGGAGCACTGAAGCTTTCTTT. This chain connects TRBV19 to TRBJ1-1; 9 nucleotides align to TRBD1. CDR3 length equals 15 residues. Germline values: CDR1 LNHDA, CDR2 SQIVND (reference sequence). V trimming: 7 bases; J trimming: 4 bases; junction bases outside the gene matches: 10.

The chain carries TRBV11-1 and TRBJ2-4, with D possibly TRBD2 on 5 matching bases. The ends were cut back, 1 base at V and 6 bases at J, with 10 bases in the middle. CDR1 is SGHAT, CDR2 FQDESV, per germline (reference sequence). This CDR3 is 14 amino acids long. The CDR3 sequence is CASSLGPSRNIQYF. CDR3 sequence (DNA): TGTGCCAGCAGCTTAGGCCCTAGCAGAAACATTCAGTACTTC.

The chain uses TRBV7-3 and TRBJ2-1, with 9 bases matching TRBD2. The J segment lost 5 bases and the V segment lost 2 bases, leaving 4 bases of the junction unmatched. The length of the CDR3 is 15 residues. Looked up from germline, CDR1 is SGHTA and CDR2 is FQGTGA. The CDR3 is CASSLGGRGNNEQFF. The CDR3 coding sequence is TGTGCCAGCAGCTTAGGCGGGAGGGGCAACAATGAGCAGTTCTTC.

This sequence joins TRBV9 and TRBJ2-5, with TRBD1 as a possible D gene (6 bases). The CDR3 spans 14 residues. Per the germline V gene, CDR1 is SGDLS and CDR2 is YYNGEE. V was cut by 2 bases and J by 5 bases, with 13 bases left in between. The CDR3 coding sequence is TGTGCCAGCAGCGTCGGACAGTCTTATGAGACCCAGTACTTC. It translates to CASSVGQSYETQYF.

The chain employs TRBV9 and TRBJ1-2; D call uncertain. Per the germline V gene, CDR1 is SGDLS and CDR2 is YYNGEE. The CDR3 has 14 amino acids. Trimming removed 2 bases at V and 10 bases at J, with 18 bases between. CDR3: CASSVRDTISHYTF. The CDR3 bases are TGTGCCAGCAGCGTCAGAGACACCATCTCCCACTACACCTTC. The full variable domain, in which reference TRBV9 and TRBJ1-2 provide the parts outside the CDR3, is DSGVTQTPKHLITATGQRVTLRCSPRSGDLSVYWYQQSLDQGLQFLIQYYNGEERAKGNILERFSAQQFPDLHSELNLSSLELGDSALYFCASSVRDTISHYTFGSGTRLTVV.

The V call is TRBV27, the J call TRBJ1-4, with D perhaps TRBD1 (5 bases). This CDR3 is built from 15 residues. Looked up from germline, CDR1 is MNHEY and CDR2 is SMNVEV (reference sequence). V was clipped by 5 bases and J by 7 bases, with 17 bases between them. For the CDR3, the DNA is TGTGCCAGCAGTCCAACTCCGTGGACACTTGAAAAACTGTTTTTT. This translates into CASSPTPWTLEKLFF.

V and J are TRBV14 and TRBJ1-2; D might be TRBD1 (5 bases). Germline V gives CDR1 SGHDN, CDR2 FVKESK. Deletions cut 1 base from V and 5 bases from J, with 11 bases between. This CDR3 is built from 14 residues. The CDR3 DNA follows: TGTGCCAGCAGCCAAGGGGGCGCCTCATATGGCTACACCTTC. Translating gives CASSQGGASYGYTF. Variable domain in full (rest from reference TRBV14 and TRBJ1-2): EAGVTQFPSHSVIEKGQTVTLRCDPISGHDNLYWYRRVMGKEIKFLLHFVKESKQDESGMPNNRFLAERTGGTYSTLKVQPAELEDSGVYFCASSQGGASYGYTFGSGTRLTVV.

The chain has TRBV19 and TRBJ2-1; tentatively, D is TRBD2 (6 bases). Deletions cut 4 bases from V and 3 bases from J, with 13 bases between. Per germline, CDR1 LNHDA and CDR2 SQIVND (reference sequence). CDR3 length: 15 amino acids. DNA of the CDR3: TGTGCCAGTAGTAGGTCCGGGACTCGCTACAATGAGCAGTTCTTC. This encodes CASSRSGTRYNEQFF.

This clone is a singleton in its sample. This sequence joins TRBV7-9 and TRBJ2-1, with 7 bases aligning to TRBD1. Per germline, CDR1 SEHNR and CDR2 FQNEAQ (reference sequence). V was clipped by 5 bases and J by 4 bases; unmatched bases: 11. The CDR3 has 16 amino acids. CDR3 bases: TGTGCCAGCAGCATAATGACAGGGAAGCAGTACAATGAGCAGTTCTTC. This translates into CASSIMTGKQYNEQFF.

This chain links TRBV12-3 or TRBV12-4 with TRBJ1-2; D call uncertain. V gave up 5 bases and J gave up 4 bases, with 11 bases separating them. The CDR3 runs to 13 residues. This chain's CDR3 is CASSTPSGYGYTF. The CDR3 bases are TGTGCCAGCAGTACTCCTTCGGGCTATGGCTACACCTTC.

The rearrangement joins TRBV15 to TRBJ2-3; 7 bases are shared with TRBD2. Germline V lookup: CDR1 LNHNV, CDR2 YYDKDF (reference sequence). With 5 bases clipped from V and 3 bases from J, the junction kept 11 bases outside the gene matches. The CDR3 has 16 amino acids. CDR3 residues: CATSPSRASGTDTQYF. The CDR3 nucleotides read TGTGCCACCAGCCCCTCTCGGGCTAGCGGTACAGATACGCAGTATTTT. Full variable domain (remainder filled in from reference TRBV15 and TRBJ2-3): DAMVIQNPRYQVTQFGKPVTLSCSQTLNHNVMYWYQQKSSQAPKLLFHYYDKDFNNEADTPDNFQSRRPNTSFCFLDIRSPGLGDTAMYLCATSPSRASGTDTQYFGPGTRLTVL.

J is TRBJ1-1 and V is TRBV6-6; D is unclear. Germline CDR1 MNHNY, CDR2 SVGAGI (reference sequence). V lost 7 bases and J 0 bases, leaving 6 bases between the germline ends. This CDR3 is 12 amino acids long. CDR3 loop: CASKRLNTEAFF. In DNA form, the CDR3 reads TGTGCCAGCAAGAGGCTGAACACTGAAGCTTTCTTT.

This clone was picked up one time. The gene calls are TRBV9 and TRBJ2-5; D unresolved. The CDR3 runs 14 residues. Between the trimmed V and J ends, which lost 0 bases and 2 bases, there was a span of 8 bases. Germline CDR1 is SGDLS and CDR2 is YYNGEE. The DNA of the CDR3 is TGTGCCAGCAGCGTAGCTGTACAGCAAGAGACCCAGTACTTC. Translating gives CASSVAVQQETQYF.

This chain links TRBV6-2 or TRBV6-3 with TRBJ2-7; D is perhaps TRBD2 (6 bases). The CDR3 consists of 16 residues. In germline, CDR1 is MNHEY, CDR2 SVGEGT. The V end lost 7 bases, the J end lost 6 bases, and 25 bases lay between the germline ends. CDR3 in amino acids: CASTPTPGTQGAEQYF. The CDR3 DNA is TGTGCCAGCACCCCAACCCCCGGGACTCAAGGGGCCGAGCAGTACTTC.

The V and J genes are TRBV27 and TRBJ2-7, with 11 bases that match TRBD2. Germline CDR1 MNHEY, CDR2 SMNVEV (reference sequence). The J segment lost 1 base and the V segment lost 7 bases, leaving 6 bases of the junction unmatched. The CDR3 sequence is 15 residues long. This CDR3 reads CASTRLAGQSYEQYF. CDR3 nucleotide sequence: TGTGCCAGCACTAGACTAGCGGGGCAATCCTACGAGCAGTACTTC.

This clone was detected a few times. This rearrangement joins TRBV19 to TRBJ1-4; D might be TRBD1 (5 bases). Germline CDR1 is LNHDA and CDR2 is SQIVND (reference sequence). The CDR3 is 15 residues long. Trimming stripped 5 bases from V and 6 bases from J, with 16 bases between. The CDR3 reads CASSFAGKWDEKLFF. DNA for the CDR3: TGTGCCAGTAGTTTCGCAGGGAAGTGGGATGAAAAACTGTTTTTT.

A single count supports this clone. The chain combines TRBV19 with TRBJ2-7; 9 bases agree with TRBD2. CDR1 and CDR2 from the germline V gene are LNHDA and SQIVND (reference sequence). V shed 9 bases and J 4 bases; nucleotides not matched to a gene: 10. The CDR3 has 14 residues. The CDR3 sequence is CASQRSSGKYEQYF. CDR3 DNA sequence: TGTGCCAGCCAGAGGTCTAGCGGGAAGTACGAGCAGTACTTC.

As for this clone: The sample contains more than one DNA sequence encoding this CDR3. The chain's CDR3 is CASSVGQGAYEQYF. In DNA form, the CDR3 reads TGTGCCAGCAGCGTAGGCCAAGGGGCCTACGAGCAGTACTTC. This chain connects TRBV9 to TRBJ2-7, with D maybe TRBD1 (5 bases). CDR1 and CDR2 from the germline V gene are SGDLS and YYNGEE. The CDR3 extends over 14 amino acids. Trimming removed 0 bases from V and 2 bases from J, with 9 bases in between.

A single count supports this clone. The V call is TRBV5-6, the J call TRBJ1-1, with 10 bases lining up with TRBD1. Germline CDR1 is SGHDT and CDR2 is YYEEEE. J was trimmed by 1 base and V by 4 bases; bases with no gene match: 16. CDR3 length equals 19 residues. The CDR3 DNA reads as TGTGCCAGCAGCCCCGACGCCCTCGGGACAGGGGTTTGGAACACTGAAGCTTTCTTT. Translating it yields CASSPDALGTGVWNTEAFF.

The chain joins TRBV2 to TRBJ2-1; TRBD2 matches at 8 bases. With 3 bases clipped from V and 0 bases from J, the junction kept 10 bases outside the gene matches. CDR3 size: 18 residues. Germline CDR1 SNHLY, CDR2 FYNNEI. This CDR3 reads CASSELVAGQDSYNEQFF. CDR3 sequence (DNA): TGTGCCAGCAGTGAGTTGGTAGCGGGACAAGACTCCTACAATGAGCAGTTCTTC.

The V and J genes are TRBV19 and TRBJ2-3, with TRBD1 identical over 7 bases. V gave up 4 bases and J gave up 12 bases; unmatched junction bases: 10. Germline V gene data show CDR1 as LNHDA and CDR2 as SQIVND (reference sequence). This CDR3 spans 13 amino acids. The CDR3 loop is CASSSSQGDIQYF. The CDR3 DNA is TGTGCCAGTAGTAGTTCGCAGGGGGACATACAGTATTTT. Filled out from reference TRBV19 and TRBJ2-3, the complete variable domain reads DGGITQSPKYLFRKEGQNVTLSCEQNLNHDAMYWYRQDPGQGLRLIYYSQIVNDFQKGDIAEGYSVSREKKESFPLTVTSAQKNPTAFYLCASSSSQGDIQYFGPGTRLTVL.

The J gene is TRBJ2-3, the V gene TRBV11-2, with unresolved D. Germline CDR1 reads SGHAT; CDR2 reads FQNNGV. There are 15 residues in the CDR3. V was cut by 2 bases and J by 3 bases, with 12 bases left in between. Written as DNA, the CDR3 is TGTGCCAGCAGCTTAAACCCAGGATTAACAGATACGCAGTATTTT. Translated: CASSLNPGLTDTQYF.

The rearrangement uses TRBV7-2 and TRBJ2-1; 7 bases are a match to TRBD1. The germline gives CDR1 SGHTA, CDR2 FQGNSA. With 1 base clipped from V and 5 bases from J, the junction kept 5 bases outside the gene matches. The CDR3 has 15 amino acids. The CDR3 spells CASSLGGTVNNEQFF. DNA for the CDR3: TGTGCCAGCAGCTTAGGGGGGACAGTGAACAATGAGCAGTTCTTC.

This chain uses TRBV5-4 with TRBJ2-1; TRBD2 aligns across 10 bases. With V trimmed by 4 bases and J by 7 bases, 14 bases remained unmatched. Germline V lookup: CDR1 SGHNT, CDR2 YYREEE (reference sequence). The CDR3 contains 17 residues. The CDR3 loop reads CASSDGTSAPTRNEQFF. Written as DNA, the CDR3 is TGTGCCAGCAGCGATGGGACTAGCGCCCCAACGAGAAATGAGCAGTTCTTC.